The 15 T cell receptor beta chains below were found in one sample sequenced in a study of neurological immune-mediated disorders. TCRdb reprocessed the 5' RACE reads via MiXCR and lists one record per CDR3 protein. Among 55,000 to 65,000 distinct CDR3 sequences listed, about 13% were seen once. The sequencing input was PBMCs. The source is a woman between 55 and 75 years old with HTLV-1-associated myelopathy (HAM/TSP).

This clonotype was found many times. V is TRBV28 and J is TRBJ1-4; 9 bases align to TRBD1. Per germline, CDR1 MDHEN and CDR2 SYDVKM. Trimming took 6 bases from V and 8 from J; bases not matched to a gene: 13. The CDR3 length is 16 residues. DNA of the CDR3: TGTGCCAGCAGCGGGGACAGGGAGAACCATGGAGAAAAACTGTTTTTT. The encoded protein is CASSGDRENHGEKLFF.

V gene TRBV5-6 combines with J gene TRBJ2-3; D gene uncertain. Germline V gene lookup returns CDR1 SGHDT and CDR2 YYEEEE. Trimming shortened V by 4 bases and J by 1 base, and 10 bases separated the two germline ends. There are 14 residues in the CDR3. The CDR3: CASSEYGGTDTQYF. The CDR3 nucleotides read TGTGCCAGCAGCGAATATGGTGGCACAGATACGCAGTATTTT.

At least ten counts were recorded for this clonotype. The rearrangement links TRBV12-3 or TRBV12-4 to TRBJ2-7; 9 bases agree with TRBD2. V lost 10 bases and J lost 3; bases outside the gene matches: 7. This CDR3 contains 13 residues. The CDR3 loop is CATRTSENYEQYF. CDR3 nucleotides: TGTGCCACTCGGACTAGCGAAAACTACGAGCAGTACTTC.

This clonotype was seen repeatedly, ten times or more. This CDR3 reads CASTQGSGNTIYF. In DNA form, the CDR3 reads TGTGCCAGCACACAGGGCTCTGGAAACACCATATATTTT. This chain connects TRBV28 to TRBJ1-3; D is possibly TRBD1 (6 bases). The germline V gene has CDR1 MDHEN and CDR2 SYDVKM. V dropped 7 bases and J dropped 0 bases, with 7 bases sitting between them. This CDR3 contains 13 residues.

This clonotype was found many times. The rearrangement joins TRBV2 to TRBJ2-7; 12 bases fit TRBD2. The trim removed 7 bases at V and 0 bases at J, leaving 10 bases unmatched. Germline-derived CDR1 and CDR2 are SNHLY and FYNNEI. The CDR3 loop spans 17 amino acids. CDR3 residues: CASTNGLAGKRSYEQYF. CDR3 in DNA: TGTGCCAGCACCAATGGACTAGCGGGAAAACGCTCCTACGAGCAGTACTTC. Full variable domain (rest looked up from reference TRBV2 and TRBJ2-7): EPEVTQTPSHQVTQMGQEVILRCVPISNHLYFYWYRQILGQKVEFLVSFYNNEISEKSEIFDDQFSVERPDGSNFTLKIRSTKLEDSAMYFCASTNGLAGKRSYEQYFGPGTRLTVT.

This chain links TRBV10-3 with TRBJ1-5, with D perhaps matching TRBD1 (6 bases). Looked up from germline, CDR1 is ENHRY and CDR2 is SYGVKD. Trimming left V 4 bases short and J 5 bases short, with 15 bases between. CDR3 size: 15 residues. This CDR3 is CAISGTGRGYQPQHF. CDR3 coding DNA: TGTGCCATCAGTGGAACAGGGAGGGGGTATCAGCCCCAGCATTTT.

This clonotype was observed a single time. DNA for the CDR3: TGTGTCATCAGACGGGATAGTTTTCAAGAGACCCAGTACTTC. Residues: CVIRRDSFQETQYF. The J gene is TRBJ2-5, the V gene TRBV5-5; perhaps TRBD2 as D (5 bases). The germline V gene has CDR1 SGHKS and CDR2 YYEKEE (reference sequence). The CDR3 runs to 14 residues.

This clonotype was seen a handful of times. The rearrangement joins TRBV5-6 to TRBJ2-7, with D unclear. The CDR3 consists of 15 residues. The V gene's germline CDR1 is SGHDT and CDR2 YYEEEE. Trimming left V 2 bases short and J 5 bases short, with 17 bases between. The CDR3 loop reads CASSFMVTVAHEQYF. The CDR3 region has the DNA TGTGCCAGCAGCTTCATGGTTACAGTCGCCCACGAGCAGTACTTC.

This clonotype appeared many times. The chain links TRBV29-1 to TRBJ2-1; 8 bases match TRBD2. Germline assignment: CDR1 SQVTM and CDR2 ANQGSEA. The J segment lost 8 bases and the V segment lost 5 bases, leaving 14 bases of the junction unmatched. The CDR3 loop spans 15 amino acids. The CDR3 nucleotides read TGCAGCGTTCGGGAGGGGGGGTTCGGTAGGGATGAGCAGTTCTTC. Its protein is CSVREGGFGRDEQFF.

Many counts were recorded for this clonotype. This chain joins TRBV10-1 and TRBJ2-1, with 9 nucleotides matching TRBD1. CDR1 and CDR2 from the germline V gene are WNHNN and SYGVQD (reference sequence). The CDR3 extends over 15 amino acids. After removal of 6 bases from V and 4 bases from J, the junction contained 7 bases not matched to a gene. DNA of the CDR3: TGCGCCAGCAGCCCCTCCGGGACAGGGTACAATGAGCAGTTCTTC. Translated: CASSPSGTGYNEQFF.

Many counts were recorded for this clonotype. The rearrangement links TRBV18 to TRBJ1-4; unclear D gene. This CDR3 comprises 13 residues. Germline CDR1 KGHSH, CDR2 LQKENI. V was cut by 2 bases and J by 0 bases, with 1 base left in between. CDR3 sequence: CASSPSTNEKLFF. The CDR3 nucleotides are TGTGCCAGCTCACCATCAACTAATGAAAAACTGTTTTTT.

This clonotype was observed many times. The chain is built from TRBV10-3 and TRBJ2-2; D gene ambiguous. The CDR3 has 12 residues. V lost 1 base to trimming and J lost 9 bases, with 6 bases between them. Germline CDR1 and CDR2: ENHRY and SYGVKD. This chain's CDR3 is CAISEFPRELFF. CDR3 sequence (DNA): TGTGCCATCAGTGAGTTCCCCCGGGAGCTGTTTTTT.

At least ten counts were recorded for this clonotype. This chain links TRBV5-5 with TRBJ2-1, with 7 bases that match TRBD2. The CDR3 runs 15 residues. The V and J ends lost 3 bases and 9 bases, in that order; junction bases with no gene match: 12. Germline loops: CDR1 SGHKS, CDR2 YYEKEE (reference sequence). CDR3 bases: TGTGCCAGCAGCTCTTTGGGACTACCTACCAGTGAGCAGTTCTTC. Amino acids: CASSSLGLPTSEQFF.

This clonotype was detected many times. The chain has TRBV20-1 and TRBJ1-1, with TRBD1 matching 8 bases. The CDR3 covers 14 residues. The V and J ends lost 5 bases and 1 base, in that order; junction bases with no gene match: 6. Germline lookup yields CDR1 DFQATT and CDR2 SNEGSKA (reference sequence). Here the CDR3 DNA reads TGCAGTGCTCGGTATACAGGGGGGAACACTGAAGCTTTCTTT. This translates into CSARYTGGNTEAFF.

This clonotype came up many times. The chain employs TRBV3-1 and TRBJ1-1; D unresolved. Germline V lookup: CDR1 LGHDT, CDR2 YNNKEL (reference sequence). V gave up 0 bases and J gave up 5 bases, with 10 bases separating them. CDR3 size: 14 residues. CDR3 protein: CASSQDRTGTEAFF. The CDR3 DNA sequence: TGTGCCAGCAGCCAAGATCGTACGGGGACTGAAGCTTTCTTT. The full variable domain, its missing parts supplied by reference TRBV3-1 and TRBJ1-1, is DTAVSQTPKYLVTQMGNDKSIKCEQNLGHDTMYWYKQDSKKFLKIMFSYNNKELIINETVPNRFSPKSPDKAHLNLHINSLELGDSAVYFCASSQDRTGTEAFFGQGTRLTVV.